Each of the 26 T cell receptor beta chains below was sequenced from the same sample in a study of post-analysis software for immune sequencing data. TCR beta cDNA libraries had unique molecular identifiers. TCRdb recomputed calls from the PCR reads with MiXCR, one row per CDR3 protein. The table lists 700,000 to 800,000 distinct CDR3 sequences, about 27% of them singletons. Regarding the study as a whole: Included in a set of about five TRBV segments more frequent in patients than controls were TRBV5-6, TRBV5-1 and TRBV20-1.

Which antigens these TCRs recognize remains unknown. The sample taken for sequencing was blood. The source of these receptors is a girl aged 5 to 17 with multiple sclerosis.

This clonotype was recorded at least ten times. The chain uses TRBV20-1 and TRBJ2-5, with D possibly TRBD2 on 6 matching bases. The CDR3 has 15 amino acids. Germline values: CDR1 DFQATT, CDR2 SNEGSKA (reference sequence). V dropped 6 bases and J dropped 0 bases, with 17 bases sitting between them. The CDR3 sequence is CSARGGSGYQETQYF. DNA for the CDR3: TGCAGTGCCCGCGGCGGTAGCGGATACCAAGAGACCCAGTACTTC.

V gene TRBV20-1 combines with J gene TRBJ2-2; no clear D gene. The length of the CDR3 is 12 residues. Trimming took off 5 bases at V and 1 base at J, with 5 bases between the two ends. Germline lookup yields CDR1 DFQATT and CDR2 SNEGSKA (reference sequence). Here the CDR3 DNA reads TGCAGTGCTGCAGGGAACACCGGGGAGCTGTTTTTT. This encodes CSAAGNTGELFF.

This clonotype was seen ten or more times. An end of the junction differs from the germline gene, which may be a read error. This chain joins TRBV28 and TRBJ2-5; 8 bases match TRBD2. Per germline, CDR1 MDHEN and CDR2 SYDVKM. There are 15 residues in the CDR3. CDR3 coding DNA: TGCGCCAGCAGCCTGGGGGCGGGAGGAAAAGAGACCCAGTACTTC. It translates to CASSLGAGGKETQYF.

This clonotype was seen a few times. This chain joins TRBV3-1 and TRBJ1-2, with 7 bases matching TRBD1. This CDR3 has 17 residues. From germline, CDR1 is LGHDT and CDR2 YNNKEL (reference sequence). The V segment lost 4 bases and the J segment 1 base; nucleotides outside the gene matches: 12. CDR3 nucleotide sequence: TGTGCCAGCAGCCGACAGGACAGGCCCGACTTTAACTATGGCTACACCTTC. It specifies CASSRQDRPDFNYGYTF.

This clonotype has a count of ten or more. The chain joins TRBV15 to TRBJ2-7; TRBD2 agrees at 13 bases. CDR1 is LNHNV, CDR2 YYDKDF, per germline (reference sequence). Losses at the gene ends were 6 bases for V and 6 bases for J; bases not matched to a gene: 2. The CDR3 loop spans 13 amino acids. The CDR3 DNA sequence: TGTGCCACCAGTAGGACTAGCGGGAGCGAGCAGTACTTC. It yields the protein CATSRTSGSEQYF.

This clonotype was picked up a small number of times. The J gene is TRBJ1-5, the V gene TRBV5-4, with D perhaps TRBD1 (5 bases). Trimming shortened V by 1 base and J by 4 bases, and 6 bases separated the two germline ends. Germline-derived CDR1 and CDR2 are SGHNT and YYREEE (reference sequence). This CDR3 is built from 13 residues. Written as DNA, the CDR3 is TGTGCCAGCAGCTTGTGGGGGAATCAGCCCCAGCATTTT. This encodes CASSLWGNQPQHF.

The chain carries TRBV6-5 and TRBJ1-1; TRBD1 aligns across 7 bases. The V segment lost 6 bases and the J segment 1 base; nucleotides outside the gene matches: 8. CDR1 and CDR2 from the germline V gene are MNHEY and SVGAGI. This CDR3 region has 15 residues. CDR3 amino acids: CASRRDRFGNTEAFF. The DNA for the CDR3 is TGTGCCAGCAGACGGGACAGATTTGGGAACACTGAAGCTTTCTTT.

This clonotype was observed a few times. The chain employs TRBV29-1 and TRBJ1-1; unclear D gene. V was shortened by 7 bases and J by 0 bases, with 12 bases between the two germline ends. Per the germline V gene, CDR1 is SQVTM and CDR2 is ANQGSEA. There are 13 residues in the CDR3. The CDR3 coding sequence is TGCAGCGCCCAGCCCATGTTGAACACTGAAGCTTTCTTT. It encodes CSAQPMLNTEAFF.

The chain links TRBV27 to TRBJ1-5; 12 bases align to TRBD1. The CDR3 is made up of 16 amino acids. Per the germline V gene, CDR1 is MNHEY and CDR2 is SMNVEV (reference sequence). V gave up 5 bases and J gave up 5 bases; unmatched junction bases: 7. In DNA, the CDR3 is TGTGCCAGCAGTGACCGGGACAGGGGGCCGTATCAGCCCCAGCATTTT. Protein sequence: CASSDRDRGPYQPQHF.

This clonotype was seen a few times. The chain uses TRBV2 and TRBJ1-1; D uncertain. This CDR3 is built from 15 residues. Germline CDR1 is SNHLY and CDR2 is FYNNEI. V was trimmed by 7 bases and J by 0 bases, leaving 15 bases between them. In DNA, the CDR3 is TGTGCCAGCAAGGTCGGCGCAGAAGTGAACACTGAAGCTTTCTTT. Translated: CASKVGAEVNTEAFF.

The J gene is TRBJ2-1, the V gene TRBV20-1; 7 nucleotides agree with TRBD2. Germline V gene data show CDR1 as DFQATT and CDR2 as SNEGSKA (reference sequence). Losses at the gene ends were 3 bases for V and 2 bases for J; bases not matched to a gene: 4. The CDR3 runs to 14 residues. DNA of the CDR3: TGCAGTGCTAGGGCTAGCGGTCCCTACAATGAGCAGTTCTTC. It translates to CSARASGPYNEQFF.

This clonotype occurred a few times. This chain uses TRBV29-1 with TRBJ1-5; 8 bases are a match to TRBD1. This CDR3 is 16 amino acids long. The J segment lost 5 bases and the V segment lost 7 bases, leaving 16 bases of the junction unmatched. Germline CDR1 SQVTM, CDR2 ANQGSEA. DNA for the CDR3: TGCAGCGCCAAGTTACACGGACAGGGTACCGATCAGCCCCAGCATTTT. Amino acids: CSAKLHGQGTDQPQHF.

This clonotype was seen a few times. This rearrangement joins TRBV25-1 to TRBJ1-1, with 12 bases matching TRBD1. The junction had 5 bases not matched to a gene; V was cut back by 1 base and J by 2 bases. This CDR3 contains 17 residues. Germline V gene sequence: CDR1 MGHDK, CDR2 SYGVNS. Written as DNA, the CDR3 is TGTGCCAGCAGTGAATGGGGGACAGGGGGCCTAAACACTGAAGCTTTCTTT. Translating it yields CASSEWGTGGLNTEAFF.

J is TRBJ1-2 and V is TRBV4-2; tentatively, D is TRBD1 (5 bases). V lost 1 base and J 4 bases, leaving 19 bases between the germline ends. CDR1 LGHNA and CDR2 YNFKEQ come from the germline V gene. This CDR3 contains 17 residues. CDR3: CASSQGGVGSRGYGYTF. As DNA, the CDR3 is TGTGCCAGCAGCCAAGGGGGGGTCGGTTCGCGGGGCTATGGCTACACCTTC.

V and J are TRBV28 and TRBJ2-1; D may be TRBD1 (5 bases). The germline CDR1 and CDR2 sequences are MDHEN and SYDVKM. The germline V and J ends were trimmed by 3 bases and 10 bases, with 7 bases remaining between them. The CDR3 extends over 11 amino acids. The CDR3 DNA sequence: TGTGCCAGCAGTTTCCGGACAGAGCAGTTCTTC. It yields the protein CASSFRTEQFF.

This clonotype was seen more than once but under ten times. The genes are TRBV10-1 and TRBJ2-5; 7 bases line up with TRBD1. The ends lost 5 bases at V and 0 bases at J; junction bases unmatched: 6. The CDR3 covers 15 residues. Germline CDR1 reads WNHNN; CDR2 reads SYGVQD (reference sequence). The CDR3 loop is CASSTGAGYQETQYF. CDR3 nucleotide sequence: TGCGCCAGCAGTACAGGGGCCGGGTACCAAGAGACCCAGTACTTC.

The CDR3 loop is CAISDLYEGQEAQYF. In DNA, the CDR3 is TGTGCCATCAGTGATCTTTATGAAGGGCAAGAGGCCCAGTACTTC. The chain carries TRBV10-3 and TRBJ2-7; D is undetermined. Between the trimmed V and J ends, which lost 3 bases and 10 bases, there was a span of 22 bases. The CDR3 has 15 amino acids. The V gene's germline CDR1 is ENHRY and CDR2 SYGVKD.

V usage is TRBV28 and J usage is TRBJ2-4, with 12 bases lining up with TRBD2. The CDR3 has 16 amino acids. The germline V gene has CDR1 MDHEN and CDR2 SYDVKM. The V segment lost 2 bases and the J segment 13 bases; nucleotides outside the gene matches: 12. CDR3 protein: CASSLGGLAGSMEQYF. CDR3 coding DNA: TGTGCCAGCAGTTTAGGAGGACTAGCGGGGTCGATGGAGCAGTACTTC. The whole variable domain, remainder taken from reference TRBV28 and TRBJ2-4, is DVKVTQSSRYLVKRTGEKVFLECVQDMDHENMFWYRQDPGLGLRLIYFSYDVKMKEKGDIPEGYSVSREKKERFSLILESASTNQTSMYLCASSLGGLAGSMEQYFGAGTRLSVL.

A few counts support this clonotype. The V gene is TRBV6-5, the J gene TRBJ1-2, with D perhaps TRBD1 (5 bases). Per the germline V gene, CDR1 is MNHEY and CDR2 is SVGAGI. This CDR3 has 13 amino acids. Trimming removed 7 bases from V and 4 bases from J, with 13 bases in between. The CDR3 is CASTYGAGYGYTF. CDR3 bases: TGTGCCAGCACCTACGGGGCAGGCTATGGCTACACCTTC.

This clonotype appeared a few times. J is TRBJ1-1 and V is TRBV6-5, with a possible D match to TRBD1 (5 bases). The CDR3 is 16 residues long. Trimming left V 2 bases short and J 5 bases short, with 18 bases between. Germline V gene sequence: CDR1 MNHEY, CDR2 SVGAGI. The CDR3 DNA follows: TGTGCCAGCAGTTACCGGACGGTAAGGGAGGGGACTGAAGCTTTCTTT. This translates into CASSYRTVREGTEAFF.

This clonotype was detected only a few times. The V call is TRBV20-1, the J call TRBJ2-7, with a possible D match to TRBD2 (6 bases). Between the trimmed V and J ends, which lost 6 bases and 2 bases, there was a span of 14 bases. Looked up from germline, CDR1 is DFQATT and CDR2 is SNEGSKA (reference sequence). The CDR3 runs to 13 residues. The CDR3 reads CSAPGDGTYEQYF. CDR3 nucleotides: TGCAGTGCCCCGGGGGACGGTACCTACGAGCAGTACTTC.

This chain uses TRBV20-1 with TRBJ2-7; 9 bases match TRBD2. With V trimmed by 6 bases and J by 0 bases, 9 bases remained unmatched. Germline values: CDR1 DFQATT, CDR2 SNEGSKA (reference sequence). The CDR3 sequence is 15 residues long. This chain's CDR3 is CSAAPAAGGSYEQYF. The CDR3, as DNA: TGCAGTGCCGCACCCGCAGCGGGGGGCTCCTACGAGCAGTACTTC.

This clonotype has just a few counts. V is TRBV24-1 and J is TRBJ2-1; either TRBD1 or TRBD2 may fit D (5 bases each). CDR3 length equals 12 residues. Trimming cost V 4 bases and J 6 bases, with 6 bases left between them. The germline CDR1 and CDR2 sequences are KGHDR and SFDVKD. The CDR3 is CATSEGVNEQFF. CDR3 DNA: TGTGCCACCAGTGAGGGGGTCAATGAGCAGTTCTTC.

In this sample, this clonotype turned up a few times. The gene calls are TRBV20-1 and TRBJ2-3, with TRBD2 matching 12 bases. In germline, CDR1 is DFQATT, CDR2 SNEGSKA (reference sequence). The CDR3 totals 14 residues. Losses at the gene ends were 2 bases for V and 10 bases for J; bases not matched to a gene: 7. This CDR3 reads CSARQTSGSRAQYF. The CDR3 DNA sequence: TGCAGTGCTAGACAGACTAGCGGGAGCCGAGCGCAGTATTTT.

This clonotype occurred a few times. The CDR3 nucleotides are TGTGCCAGCAGCCAATCCGGGACAGCCAACTATGGCTACACCTTC. This codes for CASSQSGTANYGYTF. The V call is TRBV7-9, the J call TRBJ1-2; TRBD1 agrees at 7 bases. CDR1 and CDR2 (germline): SEHNR, FQNEAQ (reference sequence). The trim removed 5 bases at V and 2 bases at J, leaving 8 bases unmatched. The CDR3 is 15 residues long.

The table lists this clonotype with a few counts. The chain has TRBV13 and TRBJ2-3; D remains unclear. The CDR3 extends over 16 amino acids. V lost 10 bases to trimming and J lost 5 bases, with 25 bases between them. In germline, CDR1 is PRHDT, CDR2 FYEKMQ (reference sequence). The CDR3: CANNGPPKTKIDTQYF. The CDR3 coding sequence is TGTGCCAACAACGGCCCCCCCAAAACTAAAATAGATACGCAGTATTTT. The entire variable domain, with the rest obtained from reference TRBV13 and TRBJ2-3, is as follows: AAGVIQSPRHLIKEKRETATLKCYPIPRHDTVYWYQQGPGQDPQFLISFYEKMQSDKGSIPDRFSAQQFSDYHSELNMSSLELGDSALYFCANNGPPKTKIDTQYFGPGTRLTVL.